These 7 T cell receptor beta chains share one sample of origin, sequenced in a study of blood T cell repertoires in COVID-19. The table came from immunoSEQ multiplex PCR; TCRdb's copy has only in-frame clones and leaves some out. The data hold about 120,000 clones, with about 83% observed a single time. The sequencing input was peripheral blood. These receptor sequences come from a man older than 75 with active or convalescent COVID-19.

This clone was detected once. Other DNA sequences in the same sample also yield this CDR3. The chain recombines TRBV5-4 with TRBJ2-5; no reliable D call. Trimming left V 3 bases short and J 2 bases short, with 2 bases between. CDR1 is SGHNT and CDR2 is YYREEE in the germline V gene (reference sequence). The CDR3 is 11 amino acids. The DNA for the CDR3 is TGTGCCAGCAGCTCGCAAGAGACCCAGTACTTC. Translation gives CASSSQETQYF.

The rearrangement uses TRBV29-1 and TRBJ1-5, with a possible D match to TRBD1 (5 bases). The CDR3 extends over 14 amino acids. Trimming took off 5 bases at V and 8 bases at J, with 19 bases between the two ends. The germline V gene has CDR1 SQVTM and CDR2 ANQGSEA. The CDR3 DNA is TGCAGCGTTTTACGGACCTTGGGGGGGGAGCCCCAGCATTTT. This sequence encodes CSVLRTLGGEPQHF.

This chain joins TRBV5-8 and TRBJ2-1; a possible D gene is TRBD2 (5 bases). This CDR3 has 14 residues. V lost 0 bases and J 5 bases, leaving 9 bases between the germline ends. CDR1 is SGHTS, CDR2 YDEGEE, per germline. The CDR3: CASSLGWGDNEQFF. The DNA of the CDR3 is TGTGCCAGCAGCTTGGGATGGGGAGACAATGAGCAGTTCTTC.

V usage is TRBV2 and J usage is TRBJ1-2; 9 bases are shared with TRBD1. Per germline, CDR1 SNHLY and CDR2 FYNNEI. Trimming took 3 bases from V and 5 from J; bases not matched to a gene: 4. The CDR3 covers 14 residues. The CDR3 loop is CASSDTGGSYGYTF. CDR3 in DNA: TGTGCCAGCAGTGATACAGGGGGCTCGTATGGCTACACCTTC.

The chain has TRBV11-2 and TRBJ2-1; 8 bases map to TRBD2. Germline V gives CDR1 SGHAT, CDR2 FQNNGV. Trimming removed 5 bases from V and 8 bases from J; junction bases left unmatched: 8. This CDR3 comprises 14 residues. The CDR3 loop is CASSPGGGWDEQFF. For the CDR3, the DNA is TGTGCCAGCAGCCCCGGCGGGGGGTGGGATGAGCAGTTCTTC.

The chain employs TRBV11-2 and TRBJ2-1; 9 bases align to TRBD2. Germline V gives CDR1 SGHAT, CDR2 FQNNGV. This CDR3 contains 15 residues. The ends lost 1 base at V and 9 bases at J; junction bases unmatched: 7. The CDR3, as DNA: TGTGCCAGCAGCTTAGGAGCGGGGGGCCGGATTGAGCAGTTCTTC. Its protein is CASSLGAGGRIEQFF.

This clone showed up just once. The V and J genes are TRBV18 and TRBJ1-6; D may be TRBD1 (6 bases). Germline V gives CDR1 KGHSH, CDR2 LQKENI. This CDR3 spans 14 amino acids. The ends were cut back, 5 bases at V and 10 bases at J, with 15 bases in the middle. For the CDR3, the DNA is TGTGCCAGCTCATACTCAGGGGTTCGGTCACCCCTCCACTTT. The encoded protein is CASSYSGVRSPLHF.